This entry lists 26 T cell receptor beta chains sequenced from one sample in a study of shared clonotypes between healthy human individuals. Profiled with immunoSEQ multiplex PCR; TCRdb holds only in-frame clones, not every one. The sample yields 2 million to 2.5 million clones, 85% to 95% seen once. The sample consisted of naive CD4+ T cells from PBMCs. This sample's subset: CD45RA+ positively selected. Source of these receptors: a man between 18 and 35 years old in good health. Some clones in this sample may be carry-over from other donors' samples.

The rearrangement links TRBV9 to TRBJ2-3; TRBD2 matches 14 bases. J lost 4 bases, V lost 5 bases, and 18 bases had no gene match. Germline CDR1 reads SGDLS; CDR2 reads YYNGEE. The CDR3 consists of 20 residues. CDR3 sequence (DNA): TGTGCCAGCAGTCGGACAGGGGAAGGCGGGACTAGCGGGAGCGCAGATACGCAGTATTTT. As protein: CASSRTGEGGTSGSADTQYF.

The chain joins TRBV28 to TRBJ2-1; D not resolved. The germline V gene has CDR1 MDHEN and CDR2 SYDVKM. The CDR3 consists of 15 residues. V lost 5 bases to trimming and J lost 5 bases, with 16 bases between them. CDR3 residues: CASSPLQRANNEQFF. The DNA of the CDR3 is TGTGCCAGCAGTCCCCTGCAGCGCGCGAACAATGAGCAGTTCTTC.

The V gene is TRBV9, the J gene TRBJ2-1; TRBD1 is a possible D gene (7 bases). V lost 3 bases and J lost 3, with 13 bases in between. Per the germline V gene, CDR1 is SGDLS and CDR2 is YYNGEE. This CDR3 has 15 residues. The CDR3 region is CASSAGGLVYNEQFF. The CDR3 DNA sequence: TGTGCCAGCAGCGCAGGGGGGCTGGTCTACAATGAGCAGTTCTTC. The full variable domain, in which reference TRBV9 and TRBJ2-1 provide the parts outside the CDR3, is DSGVTQTPKHLITATGQRVTLRCSPRSGDLSVYWYQQSLDQGLQFLIQYYNGEERAKGNILERFSAQQFPDLHSELNLSSLELGDSALYFCASSAGGLVYNEQFFGPGTRLTVL.

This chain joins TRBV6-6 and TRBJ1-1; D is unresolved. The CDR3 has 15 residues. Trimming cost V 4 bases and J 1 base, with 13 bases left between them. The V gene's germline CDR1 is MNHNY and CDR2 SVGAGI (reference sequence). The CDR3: CASSSTNMRNTEAFF. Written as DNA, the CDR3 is TGTGCCAGCAGTTCCACCAACATGAGGAACACTGAAGCTTTCTTT.

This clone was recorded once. The CDR3: CASSLVRLRDSGYEQYF. For the CDR3, the DNA is TGTGCCAGCAGCTTGGTGCGCCTGAGGGACAGTGGCTACGAGCAGTACTTC. This sequence joins TRBV5-6 and TRBJ2-7, with 7 bases fitting TRBD1. After removal of 0 bases from V and 3 bases from J, the junction contained 12 bases not matched to a gene. Germline V gene sequence: CDR1 SGHDT, CDR2 YYEEEE. The CDR3 is made up of 17 amino acids.

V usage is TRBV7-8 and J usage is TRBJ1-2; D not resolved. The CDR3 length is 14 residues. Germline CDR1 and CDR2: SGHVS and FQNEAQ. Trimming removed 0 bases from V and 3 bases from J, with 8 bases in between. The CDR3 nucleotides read TGTGCCAGCAGCTTAGCGCACTTCGACTATGGCTACACCTTC. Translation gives CASSLAHFDYGYTF.

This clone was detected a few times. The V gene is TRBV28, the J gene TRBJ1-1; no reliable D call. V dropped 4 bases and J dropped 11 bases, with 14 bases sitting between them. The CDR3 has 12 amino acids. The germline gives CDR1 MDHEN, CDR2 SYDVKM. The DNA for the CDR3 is TGTGCCAGCAGTTCTGTTGTGGGTACGGCTTTCTTT. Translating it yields CASSSVVGTAFF.

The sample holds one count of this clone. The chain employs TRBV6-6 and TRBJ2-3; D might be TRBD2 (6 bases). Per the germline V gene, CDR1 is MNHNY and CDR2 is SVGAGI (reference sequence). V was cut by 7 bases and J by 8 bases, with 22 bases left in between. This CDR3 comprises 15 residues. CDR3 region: CASTLDNAGPGTQYF. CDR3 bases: TGTGCCAGCACCCTCGATAACGCGGGGCCGGGTACGCAGTATTTT.

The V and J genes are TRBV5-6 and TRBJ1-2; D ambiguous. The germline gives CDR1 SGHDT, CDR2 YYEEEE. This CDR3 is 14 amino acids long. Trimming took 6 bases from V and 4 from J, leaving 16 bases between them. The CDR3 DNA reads TGTGCCAGCACCCAAACGTGGGGAAGCTATGGCTACACCTTC. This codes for CASTQTWGSYGYTF.

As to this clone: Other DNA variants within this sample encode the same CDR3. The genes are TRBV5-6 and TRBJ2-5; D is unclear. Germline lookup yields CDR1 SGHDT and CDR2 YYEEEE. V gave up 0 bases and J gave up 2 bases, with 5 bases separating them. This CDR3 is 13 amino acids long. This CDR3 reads CASSLGPQETQYF. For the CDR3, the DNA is TGTGCCAGCAGCTTGGGCCCTCAAGAGACCCAGTACTTC. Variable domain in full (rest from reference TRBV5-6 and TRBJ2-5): DAGVTQSPTHLIKTRGQQVTLRCSPKSGHDTVSWYQQALGQGPQFIFQYYEEEERQRGNFPDRFSGHQFPNYSSELNVNALLLGDSALYLCASSLGPQETQYFGPGTRLLVL.

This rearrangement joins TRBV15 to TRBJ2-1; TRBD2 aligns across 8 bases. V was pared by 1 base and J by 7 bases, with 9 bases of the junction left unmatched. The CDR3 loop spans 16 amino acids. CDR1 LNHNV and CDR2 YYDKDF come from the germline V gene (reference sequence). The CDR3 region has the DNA TGTGCCACCAGCAGAGGTCCAGCGGGAGTGGGAAATGAGCAGTTCTTC. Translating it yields CATSRGPAGVGNEQFF.

For the CDR3, the DNA is TGTGCCTGGAGTCCTACAGATGAGCAGTTCTTC. It yields the protein CAWSPTDEQFF. The rearrangement joins TRBV30 to TRBJ2-1, with no clear D. Looked up from germline, CDR1 is GTSNPN and CDR2 is SVGIG (reference sequence). The CDR3 is made up of 11 amino acids. V was clipped by 2 bases and J by 8 bases, with 7 bases between them.

The CDR3 region is CASSEVLPGNQPQHF. The CDR3 bases are TGTGCCAGCAGTGAAGTCCTCCCGGGCAATCAGCCCCAGCATTTT. The rearrangement joins TRBV2 to TRBJ1-5, with unresolved D. The CDR3 loop spans 15 amino acids. Germline V CDR1 and CDR2: SNHLY, FYNNEI. Deletions cut 1 base from V and 2 bases from J, with 9 bases between.

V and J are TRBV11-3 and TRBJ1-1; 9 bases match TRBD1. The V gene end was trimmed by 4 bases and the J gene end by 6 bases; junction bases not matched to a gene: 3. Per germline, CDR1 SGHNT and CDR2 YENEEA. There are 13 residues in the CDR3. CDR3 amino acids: CASSSGQGSEAFF. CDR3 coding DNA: TGTGCCAGCAGCTCGGGACAGGGTTCTGAAGCTTTCTTT.

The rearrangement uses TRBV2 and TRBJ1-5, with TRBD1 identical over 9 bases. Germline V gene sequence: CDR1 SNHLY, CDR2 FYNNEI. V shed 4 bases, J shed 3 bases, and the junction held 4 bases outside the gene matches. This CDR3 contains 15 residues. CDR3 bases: TGTGCCAGCAGTGGGGACAGGGCTTTCAATCAGCCCCAGCATTTT. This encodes CASSGDRAFNQPQHF.

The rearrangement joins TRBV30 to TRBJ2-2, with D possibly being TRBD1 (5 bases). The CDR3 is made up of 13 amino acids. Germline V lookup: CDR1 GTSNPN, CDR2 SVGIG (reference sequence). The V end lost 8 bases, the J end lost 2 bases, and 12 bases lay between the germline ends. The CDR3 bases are TGTGCCCGACTGACAGATAACACCGGGGAGCTGTTTTTT. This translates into CARLTDNTGELFF.

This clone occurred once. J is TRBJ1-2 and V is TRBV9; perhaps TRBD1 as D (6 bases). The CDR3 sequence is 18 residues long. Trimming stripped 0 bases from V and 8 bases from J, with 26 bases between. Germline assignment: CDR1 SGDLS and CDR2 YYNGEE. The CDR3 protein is CASSVELGQGHQGQGYTF. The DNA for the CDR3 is TGTGCCAGCAGCGTAGAATTGGGTCAGGGACACCAGGGGCAAGGCTACACCTTC.

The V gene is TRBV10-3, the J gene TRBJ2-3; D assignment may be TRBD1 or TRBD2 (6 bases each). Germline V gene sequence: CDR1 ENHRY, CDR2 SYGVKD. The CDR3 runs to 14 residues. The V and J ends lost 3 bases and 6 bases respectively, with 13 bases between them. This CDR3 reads CAISDSGAGDTQYF. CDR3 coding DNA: TGTGCCATCAGTGATTCGGGGGCAGGTGATACGCAGTATTTT.

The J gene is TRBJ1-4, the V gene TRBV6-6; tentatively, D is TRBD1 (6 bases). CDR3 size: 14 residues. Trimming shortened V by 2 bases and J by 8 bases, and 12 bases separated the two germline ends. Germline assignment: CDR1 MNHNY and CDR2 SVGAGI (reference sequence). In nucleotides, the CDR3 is TGTGCCAGCAGTTACGCAGGGGCAGGGGAAAAACTGTTTTTT. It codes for CASSYAGAGEKLFF.

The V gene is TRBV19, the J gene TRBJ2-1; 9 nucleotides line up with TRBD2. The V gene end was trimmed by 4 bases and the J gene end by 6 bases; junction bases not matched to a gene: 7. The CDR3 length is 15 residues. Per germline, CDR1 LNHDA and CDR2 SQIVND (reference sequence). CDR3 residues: CASSSGRARSNEQFF. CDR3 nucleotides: TGTGCCAGTAGTAGCGGGAGGGCCCGTTCCAATGAGCAGTTCTTC.

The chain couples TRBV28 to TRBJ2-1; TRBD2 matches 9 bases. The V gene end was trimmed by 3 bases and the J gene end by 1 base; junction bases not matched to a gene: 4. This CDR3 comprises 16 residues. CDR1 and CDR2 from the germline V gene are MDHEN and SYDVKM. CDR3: CASSFLAGTSYNEQFF. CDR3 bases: TGTGCCAGCAGTTTCCTAGCGGGGACTTCCTACAATGAGCAGTTCTTC. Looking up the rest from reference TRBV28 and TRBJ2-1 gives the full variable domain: DVKVTQSSRYLVKRTGEKVFLECVQDMDHENMFWYRQDPGLGLRLIYFSYDVKMKEKGDIPEGYSVSREKKERFSLILESASTNQTSMYLCASSFLAGTSYNEQFFGPGTRLTVL.

CDR3 DNA: TGTGCCAGCAGCCTTCCCCGTGCTAGCGGGACCTACGAGCAGTACTTC. It yields the protein CASSLPRASGTYEQYF. J is TRBJ2-7 and V is TRBV7-2; 9 bases map to TRBD2. CDR1 is SGHTA, CDR2 FQGNSA, per germline. V dropped 5 bases and J dropped 2; count of bases not matched to a gene: 10. The CDR3 consists of 16 residues.

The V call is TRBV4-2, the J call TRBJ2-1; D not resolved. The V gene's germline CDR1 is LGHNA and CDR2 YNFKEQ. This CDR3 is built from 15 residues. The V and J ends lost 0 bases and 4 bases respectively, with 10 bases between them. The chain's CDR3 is CASSQELLAYNEQFF. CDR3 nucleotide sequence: TGTGCCAGCAGCCAAGAGCTCCTGGCTTACAATGAGCAGTTCTTC.

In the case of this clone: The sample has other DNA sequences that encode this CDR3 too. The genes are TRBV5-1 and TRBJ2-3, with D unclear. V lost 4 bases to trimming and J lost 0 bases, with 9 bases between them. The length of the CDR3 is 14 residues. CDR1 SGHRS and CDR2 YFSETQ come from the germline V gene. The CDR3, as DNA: TGCGCCAGCAGCAGCGAGCCGAGCACAGATACGCAGTATTTT. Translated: CASSSEPSTDTQYF. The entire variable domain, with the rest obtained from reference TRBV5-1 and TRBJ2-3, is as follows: KAGVTQTPRYLIKTRGQQVTLSCSPISGHRSVSWYQQTPGQGLQFLFEYFSETQRNKGNFPGRFSGRQFSNSRSEMNVSTLELGDSALYLCASSSEPSTDTQYFGPGTRLTVL.

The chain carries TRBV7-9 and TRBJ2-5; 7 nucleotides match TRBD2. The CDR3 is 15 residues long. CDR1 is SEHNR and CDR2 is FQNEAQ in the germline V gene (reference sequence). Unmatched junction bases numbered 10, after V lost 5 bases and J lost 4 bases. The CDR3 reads CASSPGFGEGETQYF. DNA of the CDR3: TGTGCCAGCAGCCCCGGATTTGGGGAGGGAGAGACCCAGTACTTC.

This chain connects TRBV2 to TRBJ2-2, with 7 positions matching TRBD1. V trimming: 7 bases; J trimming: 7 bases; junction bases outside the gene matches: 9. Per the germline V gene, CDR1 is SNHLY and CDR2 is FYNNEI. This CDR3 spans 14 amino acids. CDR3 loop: CASNFDRDVGELFF. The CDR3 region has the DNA TGTGCCAGCAATTTCGACAGGGACGTCGGGGAGCTGTTTTTT.